Listed here are 7 T cell receptor beta chains from one sample, sequenced in a study of Ad26.COV2.S vaccination and SARS-CoV-2 variants. Profiling relied on immunoSEQ multiplex PCR, and the TCRdb table lists in-frame clones only, not all of them. The sample consists of some 300,000 clones, around four fifths of them appearing once. Treatment noted: some 19 received Ad26.COV2.S at low or high dose, single or two shots; 5 received placebo; per-sample allocation not given. Sampling was performed 63 days after the first vaccine or placebo injection. This material consisted of peripheral blood, taken in a trial of Ad26.COV2.S vaccine versus placebo. Receptors were obtained from a person aged 18 to 59 who received the Ad26.COV2.S COVID-19 vaccine or a placebo.

V is TRBV6-1 and J is TRBJ2-1; unclear D gene. The V end lost 1 base, the J end lost 3 bases, and 7 bases lay between the germline ends. This CDR3 has 14 residues. CDR1 and CDR2 (germline): MNHNS, SASEGT. The CDR3 bases are TGTGCCAGCAGTGAAGATCTGTTCTACAATGAGCAGTTCTTC. Its protein is CASSEDLFYNEQFF.

This chain links TRBV6-2 or TRBV6-3 with TRBJ2-6, with 9 bases fitting TRBD1. There are 19 residues in the CDR3. V lost 6 bases and J lost 0; bases outside the gene matches: 12. In germline, CDR1 is MNHEY, CDR2 SVGEGT. Here the CDR3 reads CASSFMDRGTLSGANVLTF. The DNA of the CDR3 is TGTGCCAGCAGCTTCATGGACAGGGGTACTCTCTCTGGGGCCAACGTCCTGACTTTC.

V usage is TRBV5-1 and J usage is TRBJ2-1; D is possibly TRBD2 (6 bases). Germline V gene data show CDR1 as SGHRS and CDR2 as YFSETQ. The CDR3 sequence is 14 residues long. V lost 7 bases and J 2 bases, leaving 13 bases between the germline ends. For the CDR3, the DNA is TGCGCCAGCGGGAGGACGGGACCCTACAATGAGCAGTTCTTC. Protein sequence: CASGRTGPYNEQFF.

The chain carries TRBV30 and TRBJ2-2; D ambiguous. Germline loops: CDR1 GTSNPN, CDR2 SVGIG (reference sequence). V was pared by 4 bases and J by 3 bases, with 0 bases between. The CDR3 has 10 residues. The CDR3, as DNA: TGTGCCTGGAACACCGGGGAGCTGTTTTTT. Protein: CAWNTGELFF.

The V and J genes are TRBV6-6 and TRBJ1-2, with D perhaps TRBD1 (5 bases). From germline, CDR1 is MNHNY and CDR2 SVGAGI (reference sequence). V lost 6 bases, J lost 4 bases, and 12 bases lay in between. The CDR3 has 13 residues. CDR3: CASSTGELYGYTF. The CDR3 coding sequence is TGTGCCAGCAGCACAGGAGAACTCTATGGCTACACCTTC.

The chain carries TRBV11-2 and TRBJ1-1, with D tentatively TRBD1 (6 bases). The germline V gene encodes CDR1 SGHAT and CDR2 FQNNGV. The CDR3 spans 16 residues. The germline V and J ends were trimmed by 6 bases and 1 base, with 18 bases remaining between them. CDR3 amino acids: CASSSWGQTQNTEAFF. In DNA form, the CDR3 reads TGTGCCAGCAGTTCGTGGGGGCAGACCCAGAACACTGAAGCTTTCTTT.

The count of this clone is one. This chain joins TRBV5-1 and TRBJ2-7; D possibly matches TRBD1 or TRBD2 (5 bases each). The ends were cut back, 4 bases at V and 2 bases at J, with 16 bases in the middle. Germline V gene lookup returns CDR1 SGHRS and CDR2 YFSETQ. The CDR3 loop spans 15 amino acids. This CDR3 reads CASSTAYPGPYEQYF. For the CDR3, the DNA is TGCGCCAGCAGCACTGCTTATCCGGGACCCTACGAGCAGTACTTC.